The rows below give T cell receptor beta chains drawn from one sample of a study of identical twins. TCRdb itself ran the 5' RACE reads through MiXCR, one entry per CDR3 protein. The sample comprises 400,000 to 550,000 distinct CDR3 sequences, roughly an eighth of which are singletons, and 0.95% to 1% rests with the top ten. These same records also appear under a second study, on yellow fever vaccine responses in identical twins.

The source material was CD4+ T cells sorted from blood. These receptors were obtained from a woman between 18 and 29 years old in good health. CDR3s include the opening cysteine and the closing phenylalanine or tryptophan. D genes are given only for firm matches. The size field is filled for only some rows; it gives once, few, many or a size class.

>-|few|TRBV5-1|TRBJ2-3
TGCGCCAGCGCCCCGACAGTCACAGATACGCAGTATTTT
CASAPTVTDTQYF
>-|few|TRBV11-2|TRBJ2-2
TGTGCCAGCAGCACCTACAGGGGGAGGGCGACCGGGGAGCTGTTTTTT
CASSTYRGRATGELFF
>-|-|TRBV28|TRBJ2-1
TGTGCCAGCAGTTCATTTGAAGCCGCTACCTACAATGAGCAGTTCTTC
CASSSFEAATYNEQFF
>TRBD1|many|TRBV7-2|TRBJ2-7
TGTGCCAGCAGCTCGCGGACAGGGAACGAGCAGTACTTC
CASSSRTGNEQYF
>-|-|TRBV6-1|TRBJ2-5
TGTGCCAGCAGTGTCCGATGGGGAGAGACCCAGTACTTC
CASSVRWGETQYF
>-|few|TRBV25-1|TRBJ2-7
TGTGCCAGCAGTGAGATCGGACAGCCCTACGAGCAGTACTTC
CASSEIGQPYEQYF
>-|few|TRBV7-9|TRBJ2-3
TGTGCCAGCAGGTTTCGTGTCGGGAGCAGCACAGATACGCAGTATTTT
CASRFRVGSSTDTQYF
>TRBD2|few|TRBV10-3|TRBJ2-2
TGTGCCATCACCGGACTAGCGGAGGCCGGGGAGCTGTTTTTT
CAITGLAEAGELFF
>-|few|TRBV4-2|TRBJ1-4
TGTGCCAGCAGCCAAGAAGAACAGGGAGATGAAAAACTGTTTTTT
CASSQEEQGDEKLFF
>TRBD2|few|TRBV10-3|TRBJ2-3
TGTGCCATCAGTGAGACTAGCGGGGGAGATACGCAGTATTTT
CAISETSGGDTQYF
>-|few|TRBV6-2/TRBV6-3|TRBJ2-7
TGTGCCAGCACTAATATACTCGAGGGCGAGCAGTACTTC
CASTNILEGEQYF
>TRBD1|many|TRBV28|TRBJ1-1
TGTGCCAGCAGTTCCCCCGGGACAGTCCTCACTGAAGCTTTCTTT
CASSSPGTVLTEAFF
>TRBD1|many|TRBV5-1|TRBJ1-5
TGCGCCAGCAGCCTGCAGGGGGACCAGCCCCAGCATTTT
CASSLQGDQPQHF
>TRBD2|-|TRBV12-3/TRBV12-4|TRBJ2-1
TGTGCCAGCAGTTTACCTTCCCTTAGCGGGAGGCCCTATGAGCAGTTCTTC
CASSLPSLSGRPYEQFF
>TRBD2|-|TRBV27|TRBJ2-1
TGTGCCAGCAGTTCACCCGGGACTAGCGAGATCTTC
CASSSPGTSEIF
>TRBD1|few|TRBV18|TRBJ2-5
TGTGCCAGCTCACCACAGACAGGGAGTGGAGAGACCCAGTACTTC
CASSPQTGSGETQYF
>-|-|TRBV19|TRBJ1-2
TGTGCCAGTAGCCACCGCTACTATGGCTACACCTTC
CASSHRYYGYTF
>-|few|TRBV20-1|TRBJ1-4
TGCAGTGCTAGAGAACCGGGACAAGGAAAACTGTTTTTT
CSAREPGQGKLFF
>-|-|TRBV19|TRBJ2-1
TGTGCCAGTACCCAATGGCGGGGTGAGCAGTTCTTC
CASTQWRGEQFF
>-|few|TRBV20-1|TRBJ2-3
TGCAGTGCTAGCCCGGACTACACAGATACGCAGTATTTT
CSASPDYTDTQYF
>-|-|TRBV12-3/TRBV12-4|TRBJ2-1
TGTGCCAGCAGACACGGGACTGGCTCCTACAATGAGCAGTTCTTC
CASRHGTGSYNEQFF
>-|many|TRBV3-1|TRBJ2-2
TGTGCCAGCAGCCAAGAGTCCACCGGGGAGCTGTTTTTT
CASSQESTGELFF
>-|-|TRBV6-5|TRBJ1-1
TGTGCCAGCAGTTTGGACACTCAGAACACTGAAGCTTTCTTT
CASSLDTQNTEAFF
>-|-|TRBV27|TRBJ2-1
TGTGCCAGCAGTTTTCGAGGCTATTCGGGCTATGAGCAGTTCTTC
CASSFRGYSGYEQFF
>-|-|TRBV11-2|TRBJ1-1
TGTGCCAGCAGCTCAAGATGGTCAGGGGTGAACACTGAAGCTTTCTTT
CASSSRWSGVNTEAFF
>-|few|TRBV5-1|TRBJ2-3
TGCGCCAGCAGCTTGGGAAGACAGGTGAACACAGATACGCAGTATTTT
CASSLGRQVNTDTQYF
>-|many|TRBV12-3/TRBV12-4|TRBJ2-1
TGTGCCAGCAGAGGAGCAAGGAATGAGCAGTTCTTC
CASRGARNEQFF
>-|many|TRBV12-3/TRBV12-4|TRBJ1-1
TGTGCCAGCAGTGCCTTAGCCGTGAACACTGAAGCTTTCTTT
CASSALAVNTEAFF
>TRBD2|few|TRBV5-1|TRBJ2-3
TGCGCCAGCAGCAAGATAGCGGGAGGAGCAGATACGCAGTATTTT
CASSKIAGGADTQYF
>TRBD1|many|TRBV12-3/TRBV12-4|TRBJ1-1
TGTGCCAGCAGCGTAACAGGGGGGAACACTGAAGCTTTCTTT
CASSVTGGNTEAFF
>-|few|TRBV5-6|TRBJ1-4
TGTGCCAGCAGCTTGGCGGGGGACTGGAATGAAAAACTGTTTTTT
CASSLAGDWNEKLFF
>-|many|TRBV25-1|TRBJ2-5
TGTGCCAGCAGTGATCGGCCAGGCAAAATCCAAGAGACCCAGTACTTC
CASSDRPGKIQETQYF
>-|-|TRBV6-1|TRBJ2-3
TGTGCCAGCAGTGGATTTGACCTCCTTGGCCAGTATTTT
CASSGFDLLGQYF
>TRBD2|-|TRBV14|TRBJ2-1
TGTGCCAGCAGCCTCGATCTAGCGGGAGCTAAGCAGTTCTTC
CASSLDLAGAKQFF
>TRBD1|few|TRBV12-3/TRBV12-4|TRBJ1-5
TGTGCCAGCAGTTTAGGGACAGGGATTTGGGCTAGCAATCAGCCCCAGCATTTT
CASSLGTGIWASNQPQHF
>-|few|TRBV6-2/TRBV6-3|TRBJ2-1
TGTGCCAGCAGCACAGCTTACAATGAGCAGTTCTTC
CASSTAYNEQFF
>-|-|TRBV27|TRBJ2-1
TGTGCCAGCAGTTTGCTAGGTCCCTCCTACAATGAGCAGTTCTTC
CASSLLGPSYNEQFF
>-|many|TRBV29-1|TRBJ2-3
TGCAGCGTTTCCCCCCCAGGGCGGGGGCGCACAGATACGCAGTATTTT
CSVSPPGRGRTDTQYF
>TRBD2|-|TRBV20-1|TRBJ2-3
TGCTGCAAATTGTCGGGCGGGGGACCCGATAACACAGATACGCAGTATTTT
CCKLSGGGPDNTDTQYF
>-|many|TRBV5-6|TRBJ2-3
TGTGCCAGCAGCCGTAGCGCGGATACGCAGTATTTT
CASSRSADTQYF
>-|-|TRBV27|TRBJ2-3
TGTGCCAGCAGTTCAAGCGGTTACACAGATACGCAGTATTTT
CASSSSGYTDTQYF
>TRBD1|few|TRBV12-3/TRBV12-4|TRBJ1-3
TGTGCCAGCCCCGGGGACAGGCTTACTGGAAACACCATATATTTT
CASPGDRLTGNTIYF
>TRBD1|many|TRBV12-3/TRBV12-4|TRBJ1-6
TGTGCCAGCAGTTTAATGGACAGGGGGGAATCACCCCTCCACTTT
CASSLMDRGESPLHF
>-|many|TRBV5-1|TRBJ2-1
TGCGCCAGCAGCACGTCACCCACGCAGCTCAATGAGCAGTTCTTC
CASSTSPTQLNEQFF
>-|many|TRBV5-1|TRBJ1-1
TGCGCCAGCAGCTTGGCAAGGGGGGGGGCGAACACTGAAGCTTTCTTT
CASSLARGGANTEAFF
>TRBD1|-|TRBV30|TRBJ2-2
TGTGCCTGGAGTGTACCATTCCCGGGACAGGCCCGTTCTCGGAACACCGGGGAGCTGTTTTTT
CAWSVPFPGQARSRNTGELFF
>-|-|TRBV2|TRBJ2-7
TGTGCCAGCAGTGAAGTAGGGACAAAAGTTCAGCAGTACTTC
CASSEVGTKVQQYF
>TRBD1|-|TRBV7-3|TRBJ2-1
TGTGCCAGCAGCCCAAACGGACAGGATTTCTCCTACAATGAGCAGTTCTTC
CASSPNGQDFSYNEQFF
>TRBD2|-|TRBV11-2|TRBJ2-3
TGTGCCAGCAGCTTCCGGACTAGCGGGAGTGAGGGAAAAAATACGCAGTATTTT
CASSFRTSGSEGKNTQYF
>-|few|TRBV2|TRBJ1-6
TGTGCCAGCAAAGGGCAGGATAATTCACCCCTCCACTTT
CASKGQDNSPLHF
>-|-|TRBV12-3/TRBV12-4|TRBJ2-6
TGTGCCAGCAGCCAGGTGGGGGCCAACGTCCTGACTTTC
CASSQVGANVLTF
>-|-|TRBV18|TRBJ2-2
TGTGCCAGCTCACCTCAACCGGGACCCCTCGGGGAGCTGTTTTTT
CASSPQPGPLGELFF